A selection of T cell receptor beta chains follows, all from one sample in a study of T cells after posttransplantation cyclophosphamide. Data came from immunoSEQ multiplex PCR; TCRdb stores just in-frame clones and leaves some out. The sample carries over 15,000 clones, 85% recorded once. Source: PBMCs, taken after allogeneic stem cell transplant with calcineurin inhibitor and methotrexate. The source of these receptors is a female patient between 18 and 35 years old who received an allogeneic stem cell transplant from an unrelated donor, was CMV-positive, and had acute and chronic GVHD. A share of the T cells may be of graft donor origin. Both conserved end residues are part of each CDR3. The D gene is left open where the match is weak. Some rows have no size entry. The others give once, few or many, or a class for an expanded clone.

once	TRBD1	TRBV13	TRBJ2-1	CASSSAGQGYYNEQFF	TGTGCCAGCAGCTCCGCGGGACAGGGGTATTACAATGAGCAGTTCTTC
-	TRBD2	TRBV5-6	TRBJ2-1	CASSLIAGASANEQFF	TGTGCCAGCAGCCTCATAGCGGGAGCGTCGGCCAATGAGCAGTTCTTC
-	-	TRBV7-9	TRBJ2-2	CASSSTGLDTGELFF	TGTGCCAGCAGCTCTACAGGGCTGGACACCGGGGAGCTGTTTTTT
-	-	TRBV2	TRBJ2-5	CASKQAPGETQYF	TGTGCCAGCAAACAGGCCCCTGGAGAGACCCAGTACTTC
-	TRBD2	TRBV5-1	TRBJ2-5	CASSLVGGRETQYF	TGCGCCAGCAGCTTGGTAGGCGGGAGGGAGACCCAGTACTTC
-	TRBD2	TRBV4-2	TRBJ2-1	CASSQVLAGEEYNEQFF	TGTGCCAGCAGCCAAGTACTAGCGGGAGAAGAATACAATGAGCAGTTCTTC
-	TRBD2	TRBV5-4	TRBJ2-3	CASSWGTSGTTDTQYF	TGTGCCAGCAGCTGGGGGACTAGCGGTACCACAGATACGCAGTATTTT
-	TRBD1	TRBV25-1	TRBJ1-2	CASSDMTGYGYTF	TGTGCCAGCAGTGACATGACAGGGTATGGCTACACCTTC
once	-	TRBV10-3	TRBJ2-3	CAISDSGADTQYF	TGTGCCATCAGTGACTCCGGGGCAGATACGCAGTATTTT
-	TRBD1	TRBV5-4	TRBJ2-7	CASRPTGVSYEQYF	TGTGCCAGCAGGCCGACAGGGGTTTCCTACGAGCAGTACTTC
once	TRBD1	TRBV5-1	TRBJ1-6	CASSDRDRDRSPLHF	TGCGCCAGCAGCGACCGGGACAGAGACCGTTCACCCCTCCACTTT
-	TRBD1	TRBV5-5	TRBJ1-4	CASSLYSLQGASVTNEKLFF	TGTGCCAGCAGCTTGTACAGTTTGCAGGGGGCGTCGGTGACTAATGAAAAACTGTTTTTT
-	-	TRBV19	TRBJ2-1	CASIPSGGPYNEQFF	TGTGCCAGTATCCCCTCCGGGGGACCTTACAATGAGCAGTTCTTC
-	-	TRBV19	TRBJ1-1	CASMASLTGTEAFF	TGTGCCAGTATGGCCTCTTTAACGGGCACTGAAGCTTTCTTT
-	TRBD2	TRBV4-2	TRBJ2-1	CASSQDLYGRDYNEQFF	TGTGCCAGCAGCCAAGATCTTTACGGGAGGGATTACAATGAGCAGTTCTTC
many	-	TRBV5-1	TRBJ1-3	CASSPKGVTGGNTIYF	TGCGCCAGCAGCCCCAAGGGGGTTACCGGTGGAAACACCATATATTTT
-	TRBD1	TRBV6-4	TRBJ2-3	CASSVRDRGSDTQYF	TGTGCCAGCAGCGTCCGGGACAGGGGTTCAGATACGCAGTATTTT
-	-	TRBV6-1	TRBJ1-1	CASSERLATEAFF	TGTGCCAGCAGTGAAAGACTGGCCACTGAAGCTTTCTTT
-	TRBD1	TRBV2	TRBJ1-1	CASSDFTGQGFNTEAFF	TGTGCCAGCAGTGATTTTACCGGACAGGGGTTTAACACTGAAGCTTTCTTT
-	TRBD1	TRBV28	TRBJ1-2	CASSLGGTGNGYTF	TGTGCCAGCAGTTTAGGGGGGACAGGGAATGGCTACACCTTC
-	-	TRBV7-2	TRBJ2-7	CASSLVSGTEQYF	TGTGCCAGCAGCTTAGTGAGTGGTACCGAGCAGTACTTC
-	TRBD1	TRBV19	TRBJ2-6	CASSPGQRSGANVLTF	TGTGCCAGTAGCCCGGGACAGCGCTCTGGGGCCAACGTCCTGACTTTC
few	TRBD1	TRBV10-3	TRBJ2-7	CAISYGTADAYEQYF	TGTGCCATCAGTTATGGGACAGCGGATGCCTACGAGCAGTACTTC
-	TRBD1	TRBV18	TRBJ2-2	CASSPPRGLNTGELFF	TGTGCCAGCTCACCACCCAGGGGGCTTAACACCGGGGAGCTGTTTTTT
-	-	TRBV10-3	TRBJ1-2	CAISEYTYGYTF	TGTGCCATCAGTGAGTACACCTATGGCTACACCTTC
-	-	TRBV9	TRBJ1-3	CASSPSGSLVGNTIYF	TGTGCCAGCAGCCCAAGCGGTTCCTTAGTTGGAAACACCATATATTTT
-	-	TRBV5-1	TRBJ2-5	CASSFNGNQETQYF	TGCGCCAGCAGCTTCAACGGGAACCAAGAGACCCAGTACTTC
-	TRBD2	TRBV5-1	TRBJ2-7	CASSTTGLAGQYEQYF	TGCGCCAGCAGCACGACGGGACTAGCGGGCCAATACGAGCAGTACTTC
-	-	TRBV4-1	TRBJ2-1	CASSSQASTLIEQFF	TGCGCCAGCAGCTCCCAAGCCTCTACTCTTATTGAGCAGTTCTTC
-	-	TRBV20-1	TRBJ2-5	CSARAVETQYF	TGCAGTGCTAGAGCTGTTGAGACCCAGTACTTC
-	-	TRBV27	TRBJ2-7	CASSFDSLSYEQYF	TGTGCCAGCAGTTTTGACTCCTTATCCTACGAGCAGTACTTC
-	-	TRBV29-1	TRBJ1-2	CSVGVGLYGYTF	TGCAGCGTTGGCGTAGGACTTTATGGCTACACCTTC
-	-	TRBV7-2	TRBJ1-5	CASSLVGGGYSNQPQHF	TGTGCCAGCAGCTTAGTTGGGGGGGGGTATAGCAATCAGCCCCAGCATTTT
-	TRBD2	TRBV12-5	TRBJ2-1	CASGLTSGVYNEQFF	TGTGCTAGTGGTTTGACTAGCGGGGTGTACAATGAGCAGTTCTTC
once	-	TRBV6-1	TRBJ2-5	CASSDPGRETQYF	TGTGCCAGCAGTGACCCAGGGCGAGAGACCCAGTACTTC
few	-	TRBV29-1	TRBJ1-1	CSVERNTEAFF	TGCAGCGTTGAGCGGAACACTGAAGCTTTCTTT
-	TRBD2	TRBV13	TRBJ2-7	CASSFPSSGSSSEQYF	TGTGCCAGCAGCTTCCCTTCTAGCGGGAGCTCCTCCGAGCAGTACTTC
-	-	TRBV5-1	TRBJ2-2	CASRSATGNTGELFF	TGCGCCAGCAGGTCAGCGACGGGGAACACCGGGGAGCTGTTTTTT
-	-	TRBV28	TRBJ1-2	CASRTRVEGYTF	TGTGCCAGCAGAACCAGGGTGGAGGGCTACACCTTC
-	-	TRBV10-3	TRBJ2-7	CAISDYVQGYEQYF	TGTGCCATCAGTGACTACGTCCAGGGCTACGAGCAGTACTTC
-	TRBD1	TRBV30	TRBJ2-3	CAWTRGQGLSDTQYF	TGTGCCTGGACGCGGGGACAGGGTCTTTCAGATACGCAGTATTTT
-	TRBD2	TRBV2	TRBJ2-1	CASSGGSGSPSYNEQFF	TGTGCCAGCAGTGGGGGTAGCGGGAGCCCATCCTACAATGAGCAGTTCTTC
few	-	TRBV19	TRBJ2-6	CASSISSGANVLTF	TGTGCCAGTAGTATTAGCTCTGGGGCCAACGTCCTGACTTTC
-	-	TRBV19	TRBJ2-7	CASSIGLSEQYF	TGTGCCAGTAGTATAGGTTTGAGCGAGCAGTACTTC
-	TRBD1	TRBV19	TRBJ1-5	CASRVNTGDGQPQHF	TGTGCCAGTAGAGTCAACACAGGGGACGGTCAGCCCCAGCATTTT
few	TRBD2	TRBV7-9	TRBJ2-2	CASSGGLVATGELFF	TGTGCCAGCAGCGGGGGACTAGTCGCCACCGGGGAGCTGTTTTTT